A selection of T cell receptor beta chains follows, all from one sample in a study of cytomegalovirus exposure and HLA in healthy donors. The protocol was immunoSEQ multiplex PCR, while the TCRdb copy is restricted to in-frame clones and leaves out a portion. The sample contains 150,000 or so clones, approximately 82% of which appear only once. The sample was PBMCs. The receptors originated from a man younger than 30 in good health and CMV-seropositive. Both conserved end residues are part of each CDR3. D genes are given only for firm matches. Expanded clones get a size class; other rows say once, few or many, or leave the size out.

d_call: TRBD1; j_call: TRBJ2-5; cdr3_length: 18; v_call: TRBV28; clone_size: few; cdr3_nt: TGTGCCAGCAGTTTATGGGAGTTCGGGACAGGGGAGTTGGAGACCCAGTACTTC; cdr3_aa: CASSLWEFGTGELETQYF
d_call: TRBD2; j_call: TRBJ2-3; cdr3_length: 17; v_call: TRBV19; clone_size: -; cdr3_nt: TGTGCCAGTAGCCAACTAGTCTGGCGGGAGGGACCCGATACGCAGTATTTT; cdr3_aa: CASSQLVWREGPDTQYF
d_call: -; j_call: TRBJ1-4; cdr3_length: 10; v_call: TRBV28; clone_size: -; cdr3_nt: TGTGCCACGGCGGGTAGAAAACTGTTTTTT; cdr3_aa: CATAGRKLFF
d_call: TRBD1; j_call: TRBJ2-7; cdr3_length: 15; v_call: TRBV7-2; clone_size: once; cdr3_nt: TGTGCCAGCAGGGTTACCCCGACAGGGATTGGCGAGCAGTACTTC; cdr3_aa: CASRVTPTGIGEQYF
d_call: TRBD1; j_call: TRBJ1-5; cdr3_length: 14; v_call: TRBV6-6; clone_size: few; cdr3_nt: TGTGCCAGCAGTTATTGGGACAGGGCTCAGCCCCAGCATTTT; cdr3_aa: CASSYWDRAQPQHF
d_call: -; j_call: TRBJ2-5; cdr3_length: 16; v_call: TRBV7-9; clone_size: -; cdr3_nt: TGTTCCAGCAGCCCCGCCAGAGACCGGGGGAAAAAGACCCAGTACTTC; cdr3_aa: CSSSPARDRGKKTQYF
d_call: -; j_call: TRBJ1-1; cdr3_length: 15; v_call: TRBV5-1; clone_size: -; cdr3_nt: TGCGCCAGCAGCTTGGTTGGGGGACAGAACACTGAAGCTTTCTTT; cdr3_aa: CASSLVGGQNTEAFF
d_call: TRBD2; j_call: TRBJ2-1; cdr3_length: 13; v_call: TRBV27; clone_size: -; cdr3_nt: TGTGCCAGCAGCGGGGTAGCGGGAAATGAGCAGTTCTTC; cdr3_aa: CASSGVAGNEQFF
d_call: TRBD2; j_call: TRBJ2-3; cdr3_length: 17; v_call: TRBV30; clone_size: -; cdr3_nt: TGTGCCTGGTCGGGACTAGCGGGAGTGTTCGGCACAGATACGCAGTATTTT; cdr3_aa: CAWSGLAGVFGTDTQYF
d_call: TRBD2; j_call: TRBJ2-7; cdr3_length: 15; v_call: TRBV9; clone_size: -; cdr3_nt: TGTGCCAGCAGCGTAGAGGCGGGAGCTTACTACGAGCAGTACTTC; cdr3_aa: CASSVEAGAYYEQYF
d_call: -; j_call: TRBJ1-3; cdr3_length: 13; v_call: TRBV28; clone_size: -; cdr3_nt: TGTGCCAGCAGTTTAGGGCGTAGGAACACCATATATTTT; cdr3_aa: CASSLGRRNTIYF
d_call: TRBD2; j_call: TRBJ2-1; cdr3_length: 13; v_call: TRBV28; clone_size: -; cdr3_nt: TGTGCCAGCGGGGGGGTCGGCTACAATGAGCAGTTCTTC; cdr3_aa: CASGGVGYNEQFF
d_call: TRBD2; j_call: TRBJ2-1; cdr3_length: 14; v_call: TRBV7-9; clone_size: -; cdr3_nt: TGTGCCAGCAAAGTAGCGGGAGGCCGGGATGAGCAGTTCTTC; cdr3_aa: CASKVAGGRDEQFF